This T cell receptor beta chain was captured by sequencing in a study of metastatic and nonmetastatic thyroid tumors. Study overall: Both malignant and benign thyroid patients supplied peripheral blood and tumor or nodule tissue samples, across which the repertoires of these patients were then compared. Regarding the study as a whole: Relative to benign nodules, malignant thyroid tumors were reportedly characterized by significantly elevated TCR beta diversity in blood and tumor.

This clone came up many times. Its antigen is undetermined. Original handling: What underpinned the distant-metastasis classifier for papillary thyroid cancer was the set of CDR3 differences across clinicopathological groups. Using MiXCR, TCRdb re-called clones from the PCR reads. The V and J calls reflect TCRdb's pipeline rather than the authors' work. The table shows tens of thousands of clones, with 21% occurring only once. Per germline, CDR1 LGHNA and CDR2 YNFKEQ. Trimming at V came to 2 bases and at J to 6 bases, leaving 4 bases not matched to a gene. CDR3 size: 15 residues. Ahead of thyroid surgery, no patient had received treatment of any kind.

Sequences were obtained from blood. V is TRBV4-2 and J is TRBJ2-1, with 10 bases identical to TRBD2. This TCR came from a male donor with papillary thyroid cancer or a benign thyroid nodule (not recorded which). Some clones in this sample may be carry-over from other donors' samples. CDR3 region: CASSQLAGEANEQFF. Written as DNA, the CDR3 is TGTGCCAGCAGCCAACTAGCGGGAGAAGCCAATGAGCAGTTCTTC.